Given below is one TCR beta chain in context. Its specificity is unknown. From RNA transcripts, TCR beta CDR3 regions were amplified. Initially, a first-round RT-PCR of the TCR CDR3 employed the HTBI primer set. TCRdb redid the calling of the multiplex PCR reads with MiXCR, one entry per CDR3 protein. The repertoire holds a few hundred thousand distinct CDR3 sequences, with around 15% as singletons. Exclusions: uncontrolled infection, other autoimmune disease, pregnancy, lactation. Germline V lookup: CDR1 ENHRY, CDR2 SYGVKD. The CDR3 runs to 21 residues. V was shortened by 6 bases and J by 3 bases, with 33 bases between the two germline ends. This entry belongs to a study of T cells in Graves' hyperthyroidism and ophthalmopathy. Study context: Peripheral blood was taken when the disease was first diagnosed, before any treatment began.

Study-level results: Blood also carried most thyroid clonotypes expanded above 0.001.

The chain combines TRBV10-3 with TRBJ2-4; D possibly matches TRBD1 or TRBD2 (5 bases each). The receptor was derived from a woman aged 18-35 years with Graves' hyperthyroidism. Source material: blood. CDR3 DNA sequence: TGTGCCATCAGAAGAGGGACCAGCAAACCACCCAAATCATTAGGCAAAAACATTCAGTACTTC. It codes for CAIRRGTSKPPKSLGKNIQYF.